This passage covers 9 T cell receptor beta chains from one sample sequenced in a study of tumor-infiltrating lymphocytes in primary liver carcinoma (dated by TCRdb to 2016 to 2017). Blood RNA was extracted from unsorted whole blood with TRIzol reagent; germline DNA came from the DNeasy Blood & Tissue kit. Sequencing was performed on an Illumina HiSeq 2500. Starting from 450 to 500 ng total RNA, TCRbeta-specific cDNA was produced by reverse transcription with a constant-region primer and ProtoScript II reverse transcriptase. The TCRbeta libraries were prepared through three rounds of nested multiplex PCR following a slightly modified ARM-PCR procedure. Each of the first two PCR rounds ran for roughly 11 cycles and used multiplex TRBV1-TRBV30 forward primers together with a Cbeta reverse primer. TCRdb handled the public reads itself, with Q25 trimming in fastp and clone calling in MiXCR, and kept productive beta chains. Rows matching on CDR3 protein sequence are summarized as one entry with the most common DNA and genes. Counted in this sample were approximately 300,000 distinct CDR3 sequences; roughly two thirds of them appeared once. The ten largest clones represent about 9.4% of the sample.

Material for sequencing was peripheral blood. All receptors derive from a man aged 35 to 55 with primary liver carcinoma and hepatitis B virus infection.

The chain links TRBV2 to TRBJ2-2; possible D gene TRBD1, 6 bases. CDR1 SNHLY and CDR2 FYNNEI come from the germline V gene. The CDR3 totals 16 residues. V lost 5 bases to trimming and J lost 0 bases, with 13 bases between them. CDR3 DNA sequence: TGTGCCAGCAGTCCTCAGGGGATCGCGAACACCGGGGAGCTGTTTTTT. Translated: CASSPQGIANTGELFF.

The chain has TRBV10-3 and TRBJ2-5; D is uncertain. V was trimmed by 9 bases and J by 5 bases, leaving 16 bases between them. The CDR3 covers 13 residues. Germline V gene sequence: CDR1 ENHRY, CDR2 SYGVKD. The CDR3 region has the DNA TGTGCCATGGGGTCCCGGGCTAGGGAGACCCAGTACTTC. It yields the protein CAMGSRARETQYF.

With regard to this clonotype: The missing conserved phenylalanine or tryptophan at the end of this CDR3 makes a read error likely. J is TRBJ2-5 and V is TRBV10-3; TRBD2 aligns across 10 bases. Looked up from germline, CDR1 is ENHRY and CDR2 is SYGVKD. The CDR3 extends over 14 amino acids. The CDR3 bases are TGTGCCACTTTACCGGGACTAGCGCAGGAGACTCAGTACCTC. This sequence encodes CATLPGLAQETQYL.

The table lists this clonotype with many counts. The chain joins TRBV6-1 to TRBJ1-1; D gene uncertain. The germline CDR1 and CDR2 sequences are MNHNS and SASEGT. V was shortened by 6 bases and J by 1 base, with 9 bases between the two germline ends. The CDR3 length is 13 residues. The CDR3 is CASRRVWNTEAFF. CDR3 sequence (DNA): TGTGCCAGCAGAAGAGTGTGGAACACTGAAGCTTTCTTT.

The table lists this clonotype with many counts. The chain is built from TRBV6-1 and TRBJ1-4, with 8 bases fitting TRBD1. The CDR3 runs to 14 residues. Looked up from germline, CDR1 is MNHNS and CDR2 is SASEGT. With V trimmed by 4 bases and J by 14 bases, 12 bases remained unmatched. CDR3 nucleotides: TGTGCCAGCAGTGCCCCGTCAGGGGGCGTTCGGCTGTTTTTT. This translates into CASSAPSGGVRLFF.

V and J are TRBV5-1 and TRBJ2-7; 12 bases are a match to TRBD2. CDR3 length: 15 residues. Losses at the gene ends were 2 bases for V and 13 bases for J; bases not matched to a gene: 13. The germline V gene encodes CDR1 SGHRS and CDR2 YFSETQ. The CDR3 loop is CASSFSGLAGDEQYF. The CDR3 DNA is TGCGCCAGCAGCTTTTCGGGACTAGCGGGCGACGAACAATACTTC.

Worth noting for this clonotype: The junction does not match germline at one end; this may be a read error. The chain couples TRBV4-3 to TRBJ2-5, with 9 bases aligning to TRBD2. This CDR3 has 16 residues. From germline, CDR1 is LGHNA and CDR2 YSLEER. The CDR3: CASSQELAGSQETKYF. Written as DNA, the CDR3 is TGCGCCAGCAGCCAAGAGCTAGCGGGATCCCAAGAGACCAAGTACTTC.

A remark on this clonotype: The conserved closing phenylalanine or tryptophan is absent in this CDR3, likely reflecting a read error. The CDR3 DNA follows: TGTGCCAGCAATGTTAGCTGGGAGCTGTTTATT. Its protein is CASNVSWELFI. The chain combines TRBV12-3 or TRBV12-4 with TRBJ2-2; the D is unclear. Trimming cost V 7 bases and J 9 bases, with 9 bases left between them. This CDR3 spans 11 amino acids.

Comments on this clonotype: The CDR3 ends on some other residue instead of the conserved phenylalanine or tryptophan, so this is likely a read error. V is TRBV4-3 and J is TRBJ1-6; D unresolved. The CDR3 length is 14 residues. Germline values: CDR1 LGHNA, CDR2 YSLEER. Between the trimmed V and J ends, which lost 0 bases and 9 bases, there was a span of 9 bases. CDR3 in DNA: TGCGCCAGCAGCCAAGATTTTGCCGGTTCACCCCTCCACTCT. Residues: CASSQDFAGSPLHS.